The 6 T cell receptor beta chains below all came from one sample that was sequenced in a study of T cells in pancreatic ductal adenocarcinoma (dated by TCRdb to 2017 to 2019). Library construction relied on the immunoSEQ multiplex PCR assay. TCRdb obtained this table from immuneACCESS and retained in-frame rearrangements with V and J assigned. These tables miss some clones; where compared with another copy, unresolved V genes account for less than half of the shortfall, and the remainder is unexplained. The sample profile shows 4,500 or so clones; about 88% of them were found once. Together, the top ten hold around 5.5% of the sample. Pancreatic ductal adenocarcinoma patients who had undergone surgery without neoadjuvant therapy were selected. Source material: pancreatic tumor tissue. The receptors stem from a human donor with pancreatic ductal adenocarcinoma.

The rearrangement links TRBV7-9 to TRBJ2-2; D is undetermined. Germline CDR1 and CDR2: SEHNR and FQNEAQ (reference sequence). This CDR3 has 13 residues. Trimming pared 11 bases from V and 2 bases from J, leaving 12 bases between. The CDR3: CARRKANTGELFF. The CDR3 coding sequence is TGTGCCCGAAGAAAAGCCAACACCGGGGAGCTGTTTTTT.

This clone appeared a single time. The rearrangement uses TRBV18 and TRBJ2-7; maybe TRBD2 (6 bases). Germline loops: CDR1 KGHSH, CDR2 LQKENI. Trimming removed 6 bases from V and 0 bases from J, with 15 bases in between. The length of the CDR3 is 15 residues. Written as DNA, the CDR3 is TGTGCCAGCTCCAACGGAGCGGGTGGCTCCTACGAGCAGTACTTC. Protein: CASSNGAGGSYEQYF.

This chain uses TRBV5-1 with TRBJ1-2, with D maybe TRBD1 (5 bases). Trimming took off 0 bases at V and 10 bases at J, with 10 bases between the two ends. This CDR3 is 12 amino acids long. Germline assignment: CDR1 SGHRS and CDR2 YFSETQ. The CDR3, as DNA: TGCGCCAGCAGCTTGGCCGACAGTGCCTACACCTTC. Protein sequence: CASSLADSAYTF.

The J gene is TRBJ2-3, the V gene TRBV27; D unresolved. V was cut by 0 bases and J by 7 bases, with 11 bases left in between. CDR1 and CDR2 (germline): MNHEY, SMNVEV (reference sequence). The CDR3 runs to 14 residues. This CDR3 reads CASSLSVLEHTQYF. The CDR3 region has the DNA TGTGCCAGCAGTTTATCGGTCTTGGAGCATACGCAGTATTTT.

The chain has TRBV29-1 and TRBJ1-5, with a possible D match to TRBD1 (6 bases). V was shortened by 1 base and J by 6 bases, with 10 bases between the two germline ends. From germline, CDR1 is SQVTM and CDR2 ANQGSEA. The CDR3 contains 13 residues. CDR3 amino acids: CSVEGQDGQPQHF. DNA of the CDR3: TGCAGCGTTGAAGGACAGGATGGTCAGCCCCAGCATTTT.

The chain couples TRBV2 to TRBJ1-2; TRBD1 might be the D (5 bases). The V gene's germline CDR1 is SNHLY and CDR2 FYNNEI. V was trimmed by 7 bases and J by 8 bases, leaving 17 bases between them. The length of the CDR3 is 13 residues. The CDR3 nucleotides read TGTGCCAGCACGGGTGCGACAGTAGACGGCTACACCTTC. Encoded protein: CASTGATVDGYTF. The entire variable domain, with the rest obtained from reference TRBV2 and TRBJ1-2, is as follows: EPEVTQTPSHQVTQMGQEVILRCVPISNHLYFYWYRQILGQKVEFLVSFYNNEISEKSEIFDDQFSVERPDGSNFTLKIRSTKLEDSAMYFCASTGATVDGYTFGSGTRLTVV.